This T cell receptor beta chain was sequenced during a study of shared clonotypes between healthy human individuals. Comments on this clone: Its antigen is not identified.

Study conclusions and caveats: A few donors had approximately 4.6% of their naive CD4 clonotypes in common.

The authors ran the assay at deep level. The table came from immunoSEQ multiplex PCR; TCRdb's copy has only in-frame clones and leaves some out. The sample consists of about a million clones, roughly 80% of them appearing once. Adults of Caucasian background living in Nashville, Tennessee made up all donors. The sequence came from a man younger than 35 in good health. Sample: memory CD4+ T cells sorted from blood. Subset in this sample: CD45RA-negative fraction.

In DNA, the CDR3 is TGTGCCAGCGAGCAGGACAGGGGCTTGCATGGCTACACCTTC. This translates into CASEQDRGLHGYTF. The gene calls are TRBV28 and TRBJ1-2; 9 bases are shared with TRBD1. The J segment lost 6 bases and the V segment lost 8 bases, leaving 10 bases of the junction unmatched. From germline, CDR1 is MDHEN and CDR2 SYDVKM. The CDR3 has 14 amino acids.